This entry concerns a single T cell receptor (beta chain). The target of this receptor is not known. One base away there is no much larger clone; base qualities are not given. Counted from cysteine to phenylalanine, this CDR3 has 14 amino acids. This entry keeps only the CDR3 DNA: 42 bases, framed from base 1. After removal of 4 bases from V and 6 bases from J, the junction retains 2 bases not matched to a gene. Reading the germline V gene (reference sequence) gives CDR1 LNHDA and CDR2 SQIVND. According to the study, the label for this sample's time point signals: pretreatment peripheral blood. The cohort comprised 25 to 30 patients with locally advanced or metastatic urothelial carcinoma treated at Memorial Sloan Kettering on a trial protocol. Peripheral blood mononuclear cells were collected from each patient pretreatment and during treatment, giving between 1 and 8 total time points per patient. The Qiagen DNeasy Blood extraction kit was used to purify genomic DNA from total PBMCs and from tumor samples. PBMCs were collected pretreatment and during treatment and were isolated and stored as previously described.

Each PCR received spiked-in synthetic TCR analog templates so that absolute template abundance could be estimated from read counts. Using the immunoSEQ assay, TCRbeta CDR3 regions were amplified from genomic DNA with bias-controlled V and J gene primers. Sequencing of rearranged TCRbeta segments was performed at approximately 20X coverage. The paper's data handling went like this. Clustering was used to correct sequencing errors, and CDR3s were annotated against IMGT so that V, D and J genes could be assigned. Out-of-frame and stop-codon sequences were excluded, and only productive TCRbeta rearrangements were used in downstream analyses. To compute clonality, Shannon entropy was normalized by the log of the number of unique productive sequences and then subtracted from one. Fisher's exact test with Benjamini-Hochberg correction, using a cutoff of adjusted p below 0.01, was how clones that differed between time points or between blood and tumor were identified. Held by TCRdb, this immuneACCESS table contains in-frame sequences only and omits some clones. Under half of the omission traces to an unresolved V gene where checked; the cause of the rest is unknown. That table furnishes V, J and clone size, whereas the DNA furnished D and trimming. Recorded for this sample are around 63,000 clones; around 81% of them occurred a single time. The ten biggest clones cover around 5.7% of the sample.

This record belongs to a study of PD-L1 blockade in urothelial cancer listed by TCRdb under 2017. Regarding the study in general: All patients started therapy in the mid-2010s and received atezolizumab 1,200 mg intravenously every 3 weeks. About 85% of the roughly 30 patients were males with bladder-origin urothelial cancer, and about 65% of the roughly 30 reported a prior smoking history. An ECOG performance status of 0 or 1 was recorded for the patients, and 0 to 3 prior chemotherapy regimens had been received by the patients. Blood samples were analyzed at 3 weeks after treatment start (second dose) and at 6 weeks after treatment start. A median of roughly 140,000 T cells and roughly 80,000 unique TCRs was obtained from blood samples, and a median clonality of 0.080 was observed. Somatic, immune and clinical correlates of response to PD-L1 blockade with atezolizumab in urothelial cancer were the focus of an exploratory multi-omic analysis. Pretreatment tumor samples, along with matched peripheral blood collected serially before and after atezolizumab treatment, underwent TCR sequencing. Durable clinical benefit was defined as a progression-free survival longer than 6 months, and TCR features were additionally tested against progression-free survival and overall survival. In the same patients, whole exome sequencing and RNA sequencing of pretreatment tumors were performed in addition to TCR sequencing. Roughly 10 patients reached durable clinical benefit, while fewer than 25 patients did not. Approximately 29 patients had pretreatment blood TCR-seq, about 24 had at least one posttreatment blood collection, and about 24 had tumor TCR-seq.

What the authors observed across the whole study: A pretreatment peripheral blood TCR clonality below the median was linked to improved progression-free and overall survival. Because the sample size was small (n ≈ 30) and many exploratory analyses were performed, the results are intended to be hypothesis-generating. Greater expansion of tumor-associated TCR clones in peripheral blood 3 weeks after the start of treatment was observed in patients with durable benefit (n ≈ 22, p = 0.022).

The material was PBMCs, obtained around atezolizumab (anti-PD-L1) treatment. The sequence joins TRBV19 to TRBJ1-6, with 8 junctional bases fitting TRBD1. The receptor's source is a man in his 70s with urothelial cancer. The sequence in DNA is TGTGCCAGTAGTACCGACAGGGGTAATTCACCCCTCCACTTT. This gives the protein CASSTDRGNSPLHF.